The TCR beta chain under discussion was sequenced for a study of regulatory T cells in long-lasting Graves disease. The authors built TCR beta libraries using iRepertoire HTBI primers and Arm-PCR of CDR3 regions. TCRdb re-called the multiplex PCR reads through MiXCR, storing one row per CDR3 protein. The table has roughly 420,000 distinct CDR3 sequences, roughly 17% seen once; the top ten hold about 25%. Study-wide results and caveats: TRBV28, TRBJ1-2 and TRBJ2-5 were segments that persistent disease favored.

Only a few counts were recorded for this clonotype. Its specificity is not known. Time point meaning: newly diagnosed GD, antithyroid drugs for less than 3 months. With RNA extracted from PBMCs as input, the TCR library was made. The CDR3 is 14 amino acids. The V gene's germline CDR1 is KGHDR and CDR2 SFDVKD. V was trimmed by 5 bases and J by 6 bases, leaving 13 bases between them. This sample was shared with a second study, whose subject was T cells in Graves' hyperthyroidism and ophthalmopathy. From that paper: Newly diagnosed hyperthyroidism, duration under 2 months, in patients aged 18 to 65. Patients with uncontrolled infections, other autoimmune diseases, pregnancy or lactation were excluded.

Source: peripheral blood mononuclear cells (PBMCs), taken at new diagnosis, from a patient treated with antithyroid drugs. The genes are TRBV24-1 and TRBJ2-1, with D unclear. This TCR was sampled from a woman between 18 and 29 years old with Graves disease. CDR3 DNA: TGTGCCACCAGTGCATCCGGTCGTATCAATGAGCAGTTCTTC. It encodes CATSASGRINEQFF.